The entry that follows covers one T cell receptor (beta chain) sequence. This CDR3 contains 16 residues. V lost 0 bases and J lost 1, with 10 bases in between. The V gene's germline CDR1 is LGHNA and CDR2 YSLEER. These data are taken from a study of OX40 agonist ivuxolimab in advanced cancers. TCRdb's copy holds only in-frame clones and misses some; the assay was immunoSEQ multiplex PCR. The sample shows approximately 76,000 clones, 85% of them seen only once. Specimen: CD4+ or CD8+ T cells sorted from blood, collected in a trial of the OX40 agonist ivuxolimab. The chain employs TRBV4-3 and TRBJ1-3, with D unresolved. This receptor was taken from an adult with an advanced solid tumor such as melanoma, head and neck, liver or kidney cancer. CDR3 region: CASSQDLGASGNTIYF. The CDR3 region has the DNA TGCGCCAGCAGCCAAGATCTAGGAGCGTCTGGAAACACCATATATTTT.